The 31 T cell receptor beta chains below come from one sample, sequenced in a study of T cells in Graves' hyperthyroidism and ophthalmopathy. TCR beta CDR3 regions were amplified from RNA. When the TCR CDR3 underwent first-round RT-PCR, the HTBI primer set was used. TCRdb reanalysed the multiplex PCR reads using MiXCR and keeps one entry per CDR3 protein. The top ten clones hold about 48% of a sample with about 200,000 distinct CDR3 sequences, about 16% of them seen once. Material for sequencing was blood. Receptor source: a middle-aged man with Graves' hyperthyroidism.

This clonotype occurred many times. The genes are TRBV2 and TRBJ2-5; 11 bases align to TRBD2. Germline-derived CDR1 and CDR2 are SNHLY and FYNNEI. There are 14 residues in the CDR3. V lost 4 bases and J lost 7; bases outside the gene matches: 5. CDR3 bases: TGTGCCAGCAGTGTAGCGGGGGGGGCAGCGACCCAGTACTTC. Residues: CASSVAGGAATQYF.

This clonotype was seen a handful of times. This chain joins TRBV30 and TRBJ1-4; no reliable D call. The V gene lost 0 bases and the J gene lost 6 bases, with 11 bases spanning the gap. Germline CDR1 is GTSNPN and CDR2 is SVGIG (reference sequence). The CDR3 is 14 amino acids. Here the CDR3 DNA reads TGTGCCTGGAGTGTAAGACGGTGGGATGAAAAACTGTTTTTT. Its translation: CAWSVRRWDEKLFF.

This clonotype has ten or more counts. V and J are TRBV18 and TRBJ2-2; a weak D match, TRBD2 (6 bases). Germline V gene data show CDR1 as KGHSH and CDR2 as LQKENI. V dropped 2 bases and J dropped 3 bases, with 13 bases sitting between them. The CDR3 has 16 residues. In DNA form, the CDR3 reads TGTGCCAGCTCACCAATGGGAGGTGACTACACCGGGGAGCTGTTTTTT. The encoded protein is CASSPMGGDYTGELFF.

The chain uses TRBV28 and TRBJ2-7, with 10 bases that match TRBD1. CDR3 size: 15 residues. J lost 6 bases, V lost 5 bases, and 10 bases had no gene match. The germline V gene encodes CDR1 MDHEN and CDR2 SYDVKM. For the CDR3, the DNA is TGTGCCAGCAGTATATACGGGACAGGGGTATTCGAGCAGTACTTC. It translates to CASSIYGTGVFEQYF.

In this sample, this clonotype turned up many times. The chain joins TRBV5-1 to TRBJ2-3; no definite D call. The V gene lost 0 bases and the J gene lost 0 bases, with 8 bases spanning the gap. This CDR3 is 15 amino acids long. Germline-derived CDR1 and CDR2 are SGHRS and YFSETQ. This CDR3 is CASSLELPSTDTQYF. The CDR3 bases are TGCGCCAGCAGCTTGGAACTACCTAGCACAGATACGCAGTATTTT.

The rearrangement joins TRBV14 to TRBJ2-7; possibly TRBD1 or TRBD2 for D (5 bases each). With 4 bases removed from V and 2 bases from J, the gap between germline ends came to 15 bases. Per germline, CDR1 SGHDN and CDR2 FVKESK. The CDR3 runs 15 residues. Written as DNA, the CDR3 is TGTGCCAGCAGCCCATTCGGGACCATCCCCTACGAGCAGTACTTC. Residues: CASSPFGTIPYEQYF.

The CDR3 region has the DNA TGTGCCAGCAGCCCGAGCGGAACAACCTACGAGCAGTACTTC. Protein sequence: CASSPSGTTYEQYF. This chain uses TRBV7-2 with TRBJ2-7; weak D call: TRBD2 (5 bases). This CDR3 spans 14 amino acids. V dropped 5 bases and J dropped 2 bases, with 13 bases sitting between them. The V gene's germline CDR1 is SGHTA and CDR2 FQGNSA.

This clonotype came up many times. The chain combines TRBV6-1 with TRBJ1-2; D may be TRBD1 (6 bases). CDR1 MNHNS and CDR2 SASEGT come from the germline V gene. V lost 5 bases and J lost 1, with 11 bases in between. This CDR3 contains 14 residues. CDR3 bases: TGTGCCAGCAGTTGGCCGGACAGTAACTATGGCTACACCTTC. It yields the protein CASSWPDSNYGYTF.

The sample holds many counts of this clonotype. The gene calls are TRBV18 and TRBJ1-3, with no clear D. The CDR3 length is 12 residues. Germline loops: CDR1 KGHSH, CDR2 LQKENI. Deletions cut 0 bases from V and 7 bases from J, with 4 bases between. This CDR3 reads CASSPPGNTIYF. As DNA, the CDR3 is TGTGCCAGCTCACCACCGGGGAACACCATATATTTT.

Many counts were recorded for this clonotype. The chain has TRBV18 and TRBJ2-5; D perhaps matches TRBD2 (5 bases). V shed 2 bases and J shed 7 bases, with 8 bases lying between them. The V gene's germline CDR1 is KGHSH and CDR2 LQKENI. This CDR3 has 12 amino acids. This CDR3 reads CASSPAEGTQYF. The CDR3 DNA sequence: TGTGCCAGCTCACCAGCCGAGGGGACCCAGTACTTC. Drawing the rest from reference TRBV18 and TRBJ2-5, the complete variable domain is NAGVMQNPRHLVRRRGQEARLRCSPMKGHSHVYWYRQLPEEGLKFMVYLQKENIIDESGMPKERFSAEFPKEGPSILRIQQVVRGDSAAYFCASSPAEGTQYFGPGTRLLVL.

This clonotype was detected ten times or more. This chain links TRBV6-2 or TRBV6-3 with TRBJ2-1; 10 bases agree with TRBD2. Germline V CDR1 and CDR2: MNHEY, SVGEGT. The CDR3 is made up of 14 amino acids. V dropped 6 bases and J dropped 4; count of bases not matched to a gene: 3. Here the CDR3 DNA reads TGTGCCAGCAGGGGACTAGCGCGTTACAATGAGCAGTTCTTC. Its translation: CASRGLARYNEQFF.

This clonotype has more than one count but fewer than ten. The rearrangement uses TRBV4-1 and TRBJ2-7; D gene uncertain. V lost 5 bases, J lost 6 bases, and 17 bases lay in between. This CDR3 region has 14 residues. Per germline, CDR1 MGHRA and CDR2 YSYEKL. Written as DNA, the CDR3 is TGCGCCAGCAGCAAAAGGTGGCAGACTGGCGAGCAGTACTTC. As protein: CASSKRWQTGEQYF.

This clonotype has a count of ten or more. The chain recombines TRBV3-1 with TRBJ1-2; perhaps TRBD1 as D (5 bases). Looked up from germline, CDR1 is LGHDT and CDR2 is YNNKEL (reference sequence). Trimming removed 3 bases at V and 10 bases at J, with 9 bases between. The length of the CDR3 is 11 residues. Written as DNA, the CDR3 is TGTGCCAGCAGCCAGGTAGGGGACTACACCTTC. Its translation: CASSQVGDYTF.

There are many counts of this clonotype. The chain is built from TRBV28 and TRBJ2-5; D possibly matches TRBD1 or TRBD2 (5 bases each). Germline CDR1 is MDHEN and CDR2 is SYDVKM. Between the trimmed V and J ends, which lost 7 bases and 2 bases, there was a span of 14 bases. CDR3 length: 14 residues. The CDR3 nucleotides read TGTGCCAGCACCGTTTCCGGGGCACAAGAGACCCAGTACTTC. Its protein is CASTVSGAQETQYF.

Ten or more counts support this clonotype. Written as DNA, the CDR3 is TGTGCCAGCGTAGCGGGGGACTACGAGCAGTACTTC. Its translation is CASVAGDYEQYF. V gene TRBV28 combines with J gene TRBJ2-7; 9 nucleotides line up with TRBD2. The CDR3 consists of 12 residues. In germline, CDR1 is MDHEN, CDR2 SYDVKM. Trimming took 8 bases from V and 3 from J; bases not matched to a gene: 2.

This clonotype has ten or more counts. The chain links TRBV12-3 or TRBV12-4 to TRBJ1-5; the D gene is possibly TRBD1 (6 bases). V shed 0 bases and J shed 2 bases, with 11 bases lying between them. This CDR3 is 16 amino acids long. CDR3 residues: CASSLAAGEGNQPQHF. CDR3 sequence (DNA): TGTGCCAGCAGTTTAGCGGCAGGGGAAGGCAATCAGCCCCAGCATTTT.

Worth noting for this clonotype: The junction does not match germline at one end; this may be a read error. This rearrangement joins TRBV20-1 to TRBJ2-1; perhaps TRBD2 as D (6 bases). Germline assignment: CDR1 DFQATT and CDR2 SNEGSKA (reference sequence). The CDR3 is 18 amino acids. The CDR3: CSARDLSRDGSSYNERFF. The DNA for the CDR3 is TGCAGTGCTAGAGATCTTTCTAGGGACGGGAGCTCCTACAATGAGCGGTTCTTC.

In this sample, this clonotype turned up many times. V usage is TRBV27 and J usage is TRBJ2-3; D not resolved. With 1 base removed from V and 4 bases from J, the gap between germline ends came to 12 bases. Germline V CDR1 and CDR2: MNHEY, SMNVEV (reference sequence). This CDR3 spans 15 amino acids. The CDR3 loop is CASSLLEGLADTQYF. For the CDR3, the DNA is TGTGCCAGCAGTTTATTAGAAGGTCTGGCAGATACGCAGTATTTT.

Only a few counts were recorded for this clonotype. One junction end does not reproduce the germline sequence, and a read error may be involved. The J gene is TRBJ1-1, the V gene TRBV2; tentative D call: TRBD1 (6 bases). The CDR3 contains 14 residues. Germline loops: CDR1 SNHLY, CDR2 FYNNEI. The CDR3 spells CAGSLAGAGTEAFF. The CDR3 nucleotides read TGTGCCGGCAGCCTCGCGGGGGCTGGGACTGAAGCTTTCTTT. Supplemented by reference TRBV2 and TRBJ1-1, the full variable domain reads EPEVTQTPSHQVTQMGQEVILRCVPISNHLYFYWYRQILGQKVEFLVSFYNNEISEKSEIFDDQFSVERPDGSNFTLKIRSTKLEDSAMYFCAGSLAGAGTEAFFGQGTRLTVV.

This clonotype came up many times. The V gene is TRBV7-9, the J gene TRBJ2-7, with D perhaps TRBD2 (6 bases). Germline CDR1 is SEHNR and CDR2 is FQNEAQ (reference sequence). The CDR3 runs to 15 residues. Trimming shortened V by 2 bases and J by 9 bases, and 20 bases separated the two germline ends. CDR3 residues: CASSLPSTAGVGQYF. DNA of the CDR3: TGTGCCAGCAGCTTACCCTCGACAGCGGGTGTTGGGCAGTACTTC.

Many counts were recorded for this clonotype. The chain recombines TRBV3-1 with TRBJ2-7; TRBD1 is a possible D gene (6 bases). Germline CDR1 is LGHDT and CDR2 is YNNKEL (reference sequence). The CDR3 length is 15 residues. The V end was cut by 4 bases, the J end by 3 bases, with 16 bases between. The CDR3 DNA reads as TGTGCCAGCAGCCTCGGGACACCTGGGGGCTACGAGCAGTACTTC. Encoded protein: CASSLGTPGGYEQYF.

This clonotype has a handful of counts. The chain links TRBV10-3 to TRBJ2-5; D might be TRBD1 or TRBD2, each matching 5 bases. The V and J ends lost 4 bases and 2 bases respectively, with 11 bases between them. The CDR3 is 14 residues long. Germline V gives CDR1 ENHRY, CDR2 SYGVKD. In DNA, the CDR3 is TGTGCCATCAGTGGGTGGGGGAGTCAAGAGACCCAGTACTTC. Amino acid sequence: CAISGWGSQETQYF.

The gene calls are TRBV2 and TRBJ1-3; D is uncertain. Germline V gene lookup returns CDR1 SNHLY and CDR2 FYNNEI. This CDR3 has 13 amino acids. Between the trimmed V and J ends, which lost 7 bases and 3 bases, there was a span of 10 bases. CDR3: CASNLGSGNTIYF. In DNA, the CDR3 is TGTGCCAGCAACCTCGGGAGTGGAAACACCATATATTTT.

This clonotype was detected many times. This chain joins TRBV24-1 and TRBJ2-7, with 9 positions matching TRBD1. The ends lost 4 bases at V and 3 bases at J; junction bases unmatched: 6. Germline V gene data show CDR1 as KGHDR and CDR2 as SFDVKD. This CDR3 is 15 amino acids long. The CDR3 nucleotides read TGTGCCACCAGTGACCCGGGACAGGGCTTCTACGAGCAGTACTTC. Its protein product is CATSDPGQGFYEQYF.

This clonotype has only a few counts. V usage is TRBV28 and J usage is TRBJ1-6; D unresolved. Trimming pared 3 bases from V and 9 bases from J, leaving 9 bases between. This CDR3 spans 13 amino acids. Germline CDR1 reads MDHEN; CDR2 reads SYDVKM. The CDR3 reads CASSFPAGSPLHF. CDR3 DNA sequence: TGTGCCAGCAGTTTTCCGGCGGGTTCACCCCTCCACTTT.

This clonotype was seen repeatedly, ten times or more. The V gene is TRBV27, the J gene TRBJ1-5; D is uncertain. V was trimmed by 6 bases and J by 1 base, leaving 1 base between them. Germline V gene lookup returns CDR1 MNHEY and CDR2 SMNVEV (reference sequence). This CDR3 has 11 residues. The CDR3, as DNA: TGTGCCAGCAGCAGCAATCAGCCCCAGCATTTT. Translating it yields CASSSNQPQHF.

In the case of this clonotype: Given a much more abundant clone one base away, this may be a read error. The chain joins TRBV7-2 to TRBJ1-6; the match to TRBD1 covers 7 bases. The CDR3 sequence is 13 residues long. Germline CDR1 and CDR2: SGHTA and FQGNSA. Trimming at V came to 6 bases and at J to 8 bases, leaving 4 bases not matched to a gene. The CDR3 loop is CASRDRVDSPLHF. The CDR3, as DNA: TGTGCCAGCAGAGACAGGGTGGATTCACCCCTCCACTTT.

The table lists this clonotype with many counts. The chain employs TRBV5-6 and TRBJ2-4; possible D gene TRBD2, 6 bases. The germline CDR1 and CDR2 sequences are SGHDT and YYEEEE. This CDR3 contains 15 residues. V was pared by 3 bases and J by 2 bases, with 12 bases between. The CDR3, as DNA: TGTGCCAGCAGCTCGTCCCGGGGGACCAAAAACATTCAGTACTTC. Protein: CASSSSRGTKNIQYF. The entire variable domain, with the rest obtained from reference TRBV5-6 and TRBJ2-4, is as follows: DAGVTQSPTHLIKTRGQQVTLRCSPKSGHDTVSWYQQALGQGPQFIFQYYEEEERQRGNFPDRFSGHQFPNYSSELNVNALLLGDSALYLCASSSSRGTKNIQYFGAGTRLSVL.

The chain has TRBV19 and TRBJ1-5; D is unclear. Trimming removed 7 bases from V and 1 base from J, with 8 bases in between. Germline V gene data show CDR1 as LNHDA and CDR2 as SQIVND (reference sequence). The CDR3 sequence is 13 residues long. In DNA form, the CDR3 reads TGTGCCAGTACCCTGAACAGCAATCAGCCCCAGCATTTT. This gives the protein CASTLNSNQPQHF. The entire variable domain, with the rest obtained from reference TRBV19 and TRBJ1-5, is as follows: DGGITQSPKYLFRKEGQNVTLSCEQNLNHDAMYWYRQDPGQGLRLIYYSQIVNDFQKGDIAEGYSVSREKKESFPLTVTSAQKNPTAFYLCASTLNSNQPQHFGDGTRLSIL.

This clonotype came up many times. The V and J genes are TRBV7-6 and TRBJ2-1, with D perhaps TRBD1 (5 bases). V was cut by 1 base and J by 8 bases, with 15 bases left in between. Germline loops: CDR1 SGHVS, CDR2 FNYEAQ. The CDR3 has 15 residues. The CDR3 here is CASSLGSGPGDEQFF. The CDR3 coding sequence is TGTGCCAGCAGCTTAGGTTCAGGGCCCGGCGATGAGCAGTTCTTC.

The chain carries TRBV5-1 and TRBJ2-5; D gene uncertain. This CDR3 contains 14 residues. V was pared by 2 bases and J by 3 bases, with 11 bases between. In germline, CDR1 is SGHRS, CDR2 YFSETQ. The CDR3, as DNA: TGCGCCAGCAGCTTAGGGATATTCAAAGAGACCCAGTACTTC. This gives the protein CASSLGIFKETQYF. Complete variable domain (other parts from reference TRBV5-1 and TRBJ2-5): KAGVTQTPRYLIKTRGQQVTLSCSPISGHRSVSWYQQTPGQGLQFLFEYFSETQRNKGNFPGRFSGRQFSNSRSEMNVSTLELGDSALYLCASSLGIFKETQYFGPGTRLLVL.